What follows are 20 T cell receptor beta chains derived from one specimen sequenced in a study of cytomegalovirus exposure and HLA in healthy donors. This PCR relied on a set of 60 Vbeta primers and 13 Jbeta primers. The assay was immunoSEQ multiplex PCR, and TCRdb's table has in-frame clones only and misses some. This table has more than 75,000 clones, around 70% appearing once. Sequencing was performed on PBMCs. These receptors came from a woman in her fifties or sixties in good health and CMV-seropositive.

The chain recombines TRBV5-4 with TRBJ2-7; possible D gene TRBD2, 6 bases. V was clipped by 4 bases and J by 2 bases, with 16 bases between them. The germline CDR1 and CDR2 sequences are SGHNT and YYREEE (reference sequence). The CDR3 is made up of 15 amino acids. The chain's CDR3 is CASSHGRTTTYEQYF. The CDR3 nucleotides read TGTGCCAGCAGCCACGGACGGACTACTACCTACGAGCAGTACTTC.

V usage is TRBV4-2 and J usage is TRBJ2-1, with 10 positions matching TRBD2. The V gene end was trimmed by 0 bases and the J gene end by 4 bases; junction bases not matched to a gene: 6. CDR1 and CDR2 (germline): LGHNA, YNFKEQ. The CDR3 extends over 17 amino acids. CDR3 amino acids: CASSQDQASGSYNEQFF. CDR3 DNA: TGTGCCAGCAGCCAAGATCAGGCTAGCGGGAGTTACAATGAGCAGTTCTTC.

V usage is TRBV28 and J usage is TRBJ2-4; maybe TRBD2 (5 bases). The V gene's germline CDR1 is MDHEN and CDR2 SYDVKM. The CDR3 extends over 14 amino acids. The germline V and J ends were trimmed by 10 bases and 1 base, with 14 bases remaining between them. CDR3 nucleotide sequence: TGTGCCACCAGAGGGAGTGTTGCCAAAAACATTCAGTACTTC. Translated, it gives CATRGSVAKNIQYF.

The chain links TRBV10-3 to TRBJ2-3; weak D call: TRBD1 (6 bases). CDR1 and CDR2 (germline): ENHRY, SYGVKD. V was shortened by 6 bases and J by 2 bases, with 12 bases between the two germline ends. The CDR3 runs 14 residues. CDR3 amino acids: CAIRTTGDTDTQYF. The CDR3 DNA follows: TGTGCCATCAGAACGACAGGAGACACAGATACGCAGTATTTT.

The chain uses TRBV2 and TRBJ1-1, with 8 bases aligning to TRBD1. With 6 bases clipped from V and 6 bases from J, the junction kept 9 bases outside the gene matches. Germline-derived CDR1 and CDR2 are SNHLY and FYNNEI. The CDR3 has 14 residues. In DNA, the CDR3 is TGTGCCAGCAGGAAGCCAGGGGGCTTCCCTGAAGCTTTCTTT. It encodes CASRKPGGFPEAFF.

The chain employs TRBV29-1 and TRBJ2-1; perhaps TRBD1 as D (5 bases). There are 12 residues in the CDR3. The V end was cut by 8 bases, the J end by 2 bases, with 10 bases between. The germline V gene has CDR1 SQVTM and CDR2 ANQGSEA. CDR3 amino acids: CSLRVAYNEQFF. CDR3 DNA: TGCAGCCTCAGGGTTGCCTACAATGAGCAGTTCTTC.

This clone has a handful of counts. V and J are TRBV5-4 and TRBJ1-6, with D possibly being TRBD1 (6 bases). This CDR3 contains 14 residues. CDR1 is SGHNT and CDR2 is YYREEE in the germline V gene (reference sequence). The V end was cut by 4 bases, the J end by 7 bases, with 12 bases between. The CDR3: CASSKQGGNSPLHF. The CDR3 DNA sequence: TGTGCCAGCAGCAAACAGGGAGGGAATTCACCCCTCCACTTT.

V is TRBV29-1 and J is TRBJ1-1, with 7 bases that match TRBD1. The CDR3 is made up of 13 amino acids. From germline, CDR1 is SQVTM and CDR2 ANQGSEA. Germline trimming cut 7 bases from V and 1 base from J; bases unmatched to any gene: 6. CDR3 in amino acids: CSGRTGANTEAFF. In DNA form, the CDR3 reads TGCAGCGGTCGGACAGGCGCGAACACTGAAGCTTTCTTT.

A word on this clone: Germline is not matched at one junction end, which may reflect a read error. This rearrangement joins TRBV7-7 to TRBJ1-1; TRBD1 matches 8 bases. This CDR3 has 16 residues. Germline values: CDR1 SSHAT, CDR2 FNYEAQ (reference sequence). As DNA, the CDR3 is TGTGCTAGCAGCATTCACAAAGACAGGGGAAATACTGAAGCTTTCTTT. Translation gives CASSIHKDRGNTEAFF.

The sample holds a few counts of this clone. This sequence joins TRBV2 and TRBJ2-1, with 7 bases that match TRBD2. CDR1 is SNHLY and CDR2 is FYNNEI in the germline V gene. CDR3 length equals 13 residues. V lost 7 bases and J lost 7; bases outside the gene matches: 7. The DNA of the CDR3 is TGTGCCAGCATAGTACTAGCGCGGAATGAGCAGTTCTTC. Protein sequence: CASIVLARNEQFF.

The rearrangement links TRBV27 to TRBJ2-1; 8 bases are a match to TRBD2. Per the germline V gene, CDR1 is MNHEY and CDR2 is SMNVEV (reference sequence). V was clipped by 7 bases and J by 2 bases; unmatched bases: 7. CDR3 size: 15 residues. The CDR3 spells CASTTTSGTYNEQFF. The CDR3 DNA sequence: TGTGCCAGCACCACTACTAGCGGAACCTACAATGAGCAGTTCTTC.

This clone turned up a few times. V is TRBV7-2 and J is TRBJ1-5; maybe TRBD1 (5 bases). V was clipped by 4 bases and J by 7 bases, with 17 bases between them. Germline CDR1 reads SGHTA; CDR2 reads FQGNSA. This CDR3 is built from 15 residues. DNA of the CDR3: TGTGCCAGCAGCTACGACGTTGGGACTGAGCAGCCCCAGCATTTT. Its translation is CASSYDVGTEQPQHF.

The CDR3, as DNA: TGCAGCGTTGTCTCTGGACAGGGAGGCATTCAGTACTTC. Translation gives CSVVSGQGGIQYF. The chain employs TRBV29-1 and TRBJ2-4; 8 bases line up with TRBD1. CDR3 length: 13 residues. The V segment lost 4 bases and the J segment 9 bases; nucleotides outside the gene matches: 8. The germline V gene has CDR1 SQVTM and CDR2 ANQGSEA.

This clone was observed a handful of times. The chain carries TRBV18 and TRBJ2-6; D not resolved. This CDR3 comprises 14 residues. The germline CDR1 and CDR2 sequences are KGHSH and LQKENI. The ends were cut back, 3 bases at V and 3 bases at J, with 6 bases in the middle. CDR3 loop: CASSPTSGANVLTF. CDR3 DNA: TGTGCCAGCTCACCTACAAGTGGGGCCAACGTCCTGACTTTC.

The genes are TRBV6-5 and TRBJ1-2; 7 bases align to TRBD1. This CDR3 contains 14 residues. Germline trimming cut 5 bases from V and 7 bases from J; bases unmatched to any gene: 10. The germline gives CDR1 MNHEY, CDR2 SVGAGI. The CDR3 sequence is CASSTLDRLGGYTF. The CDR3 DNA reads TGTGCCAGCAGTACCCTGGACAGGCTCGGTGGCTACACCTTC.

The chain uses TRBV18 and TRBJ1-4, with D perhaps matching TRBD1 (6 bases). V lost 0 bases, J lost 2 bases, and 13 bases lay in between. Germline values: CDR1 KGHSH, CDR2 LQKENI. The CDR3 is made up of 17 amino acids. The CDR3 sequence: CASSPPRSGQTNEKLFF. In nucleotides, the CDR3 is TGTGCCAGCTCACCACCGAGGAGTGGACAGACTAATGAAAAACTGTTTTTT.

This chain uses TRBV9 with TRBJ2-7; perhaps TRBD2 as D (5 bases). The CDR3 extends over 15 amino acids. Between the trimmed V and J ends, which lost 2 bases and 0 bases, there was a span of 12 bases. Germline V CDR1 and CDR2: SGDLS, YYNGEE. CDR3 residues: CASSVTSGASYEQYF. Here the CDR3 DNA reads TGTGCCAGCAGCGTTACAAGCGGAGCCTCCTACGAGCAGTACTTC.

This chain joins TRBV4-2 and TRBJ1-1; 7 bases map to TRBD1. CDR3 length equals 14 residues. The germline gives CDR1 LGHNA, CDR2 YNFKEQ. The ends lost 1 base at V and 5 bases at J; junction bases unmatched: 4. CDR3 sequence (DNA): TGTGCCAGCAGCCAAGCCAGGGGGGTTACTGAAGCTTTCTTT. Encoded protein: CASSQARGVTEAFF.

This clone occurred a few times. This rearrangement joins TRBV10-2 to TRBJ2-4; 7 positions agree with TRBD1. Germline CDR1 is WSHSY and CDR2 is SAAADI. V gave up 5 bases and J gave up 8 bases; unmatched junction bases: 12. The CDR3 has 15 residues. The CDR3 sequence is CASSWGQPGGDIQYF. CDR3 in DNA: TGCGCCAGCAGTTGGGGACAGCCCGGTGGGGACATTCAGTACTTC.

The chain employs TRBV30 and TRBJ2-3, with D unresolved. This CDR3 is built from 13 residues. The V and J ends lost 5 bases and 0 bases respectively, with 9 bases between them. Germline CDR1 is GTSNPN and CDR2 is SVGIG (reference sequence). The CDR3 region has the DNA TGTGCCTGGCGCGGCGCTAGCACAGATACGCAGTATTTT. This encodes CAWRGASTDTQYF.